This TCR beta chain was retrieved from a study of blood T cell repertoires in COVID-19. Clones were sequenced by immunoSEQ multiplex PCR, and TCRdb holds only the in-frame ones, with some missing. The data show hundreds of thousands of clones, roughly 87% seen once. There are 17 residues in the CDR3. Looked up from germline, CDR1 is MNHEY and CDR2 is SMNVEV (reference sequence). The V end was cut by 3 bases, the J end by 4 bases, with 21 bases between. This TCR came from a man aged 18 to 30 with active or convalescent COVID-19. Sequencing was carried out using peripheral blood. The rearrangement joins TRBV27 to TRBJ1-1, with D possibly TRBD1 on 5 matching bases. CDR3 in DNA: TGTGCCAGCAGTTTTAATGCAGGGTCGAATTTACTCACTGAAGCTTTCTTT. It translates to CASSFNAGSNLLTEAFF.